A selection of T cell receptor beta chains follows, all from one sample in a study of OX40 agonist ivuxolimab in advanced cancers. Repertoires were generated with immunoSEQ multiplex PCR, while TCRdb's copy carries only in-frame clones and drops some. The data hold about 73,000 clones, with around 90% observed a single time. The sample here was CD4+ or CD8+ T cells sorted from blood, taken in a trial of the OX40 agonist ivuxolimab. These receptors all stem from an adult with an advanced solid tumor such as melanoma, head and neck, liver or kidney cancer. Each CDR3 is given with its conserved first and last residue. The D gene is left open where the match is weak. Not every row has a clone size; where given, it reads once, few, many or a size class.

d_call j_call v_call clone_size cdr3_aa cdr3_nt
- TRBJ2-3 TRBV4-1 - CASSQEDLGGTDTQYF TGCGCCAGCAGCCAAGAGGATCTAGGTGGCACAGATACGCAGTATTTT
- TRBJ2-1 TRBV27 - CASSLLADVGGNEQFF TGTGCCAGCAGTTTATTGGCCGACGTGGGGGGTAATGAGCAGTTCTTC
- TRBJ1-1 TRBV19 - CASSILGRSNTEAFF TGTGCCAGTAGTATACTTGGGAGGTCGAACACTGAAGCTTTCTTT
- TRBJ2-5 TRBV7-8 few CASSIRGAETQYF TGTGCCAGCAGCATTCGGGGGGCGGAGACCCAGTACTTC
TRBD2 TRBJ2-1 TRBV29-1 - CSVEGTSGMAYNEQFF TGCAGCGTTGAAGGGACTAGCGGGATGGCCTACAATGAGCAGTTCTTC
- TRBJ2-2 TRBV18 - CASSPVTGELFF TGTGCCAGCTCACCGGTGACAGGGGAGCTGTTTTTT
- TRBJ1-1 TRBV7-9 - CASSQQWGTEAFF TGTGCCAGCAGCCAACAGTGGGGCACTGAAGCTTTCTTT
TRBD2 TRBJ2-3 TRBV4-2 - CASSPILRLAGGTDTQYF TGTGCCAGCAGCCCAATCCTGCGACTAGCGGGGGGCACAGATACGCAGTATTTT
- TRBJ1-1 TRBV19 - CASARGGTEAFF TGTGCCAGTGCCCGTGGAGGCACTGAAGCTTTCTTT
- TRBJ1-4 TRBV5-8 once CASSLRGTRAKGLFF TGTGCCAGCAGCTTGCGTGGGACACGGGCAAAAGGACTGTTTTTT
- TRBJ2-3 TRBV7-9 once CASSPSPGDTQYF TGTGCCAGCAGCCCCAGCCCGGGGGATACGCAGTATTTT
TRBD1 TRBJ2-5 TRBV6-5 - CASPRDRPQETQYF TGTGCCAGCCCCCGGGACAGACCTCAAGAGACCCAGTACTTC
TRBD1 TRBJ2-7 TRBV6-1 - CASSARDRALNEQYF TGTGCCAGCAGTGCCCGGGACAGGGCCCTCAACGAGCAGTACTTC
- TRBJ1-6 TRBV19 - CASSIWGNRAVNSPLHF TGTGCCAGTAGTATATGGGGAAACCGCGCGGTAAATTCACCCCTCCACTTT
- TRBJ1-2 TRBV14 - CASRGSGFYGYTF TGTGCCAGCAGGGGATCGGGATTCTATGGCTACACCTTC
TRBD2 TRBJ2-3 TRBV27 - CASTRLAGVKSTDTQYF TGTGCCAGCACACGATTAGCGGGGGTGAAAAGCACAGATACGCAGTATTTT
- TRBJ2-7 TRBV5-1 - CASSPSETPSEQYF TGCGCCAGCTCCCCTAGCGAGACCCCCTCTGAGCAGTACTTC
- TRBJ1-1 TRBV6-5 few CASRVYTNTEAFF TGTGCCAGCAGGGTTTACACGAACACTGAAGCTTTCTTT
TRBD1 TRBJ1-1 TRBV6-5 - CASSSGGAEAFF TGTGCCAGCAGTTCAGGGGGGGCTGAAGCTTTCTTT
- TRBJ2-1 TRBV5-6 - CASSLALEYNEQFF TGTGCCAGCAGCTTGGCACTAGAGTACAATGAGCAGTTCTTC
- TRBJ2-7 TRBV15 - CATSNRNSYEQYF TGTGCCACCAGCAACAGGAACAGCTACGAGCAGTACTTC
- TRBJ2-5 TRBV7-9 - CASSPPAGRMGETQYF TGTGCCAGCAGCCCCCCGGCTGGGAGAATGGGGGAGACCCAGTACTTC
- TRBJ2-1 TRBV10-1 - CASQNNIGREGQFF TGCGCCAGCCAAAACAACATCGGCAGGGAAGGGCAGTTCTTC
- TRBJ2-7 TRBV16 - CASSQSSRQGGNYEQYF TGTGCCAGCAGCCAATCTTCTCGGCAGGGAGGCAACTACGAGCAGTACTTC
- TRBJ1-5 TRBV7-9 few CASSLGDNTNQPQHF TGTGCCAGCAGCTTAGGGGACAACACCAATCAGCCCCAGCATTTT
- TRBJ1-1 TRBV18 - CASSPQGTEAFF TGTGCCAGCTCACCCCAGGGAACTGAAGCTTTCTTT
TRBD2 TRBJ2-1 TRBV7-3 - CASSLGLANEQFF TGTGCCAGCAGTCTAGGACTAGCCAATGAGCAGTTCTTC
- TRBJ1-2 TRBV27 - CASSPERGPNYGYTF TGTGCCAGCAGTCCAGAAAGAGGACCCAACTATGGCTACACCTTC
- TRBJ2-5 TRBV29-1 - CSVVGSGVVETQYF TGCAGCGTTGTCGGCAGTGGAGTAGTAGAGACCCAGTACTTC
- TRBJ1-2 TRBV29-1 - CSVEDRGRGGYGYTF TGCAGCGTTGAAGATCGGGGCAGGGGAGGCTATGGCTACACCTTC